This T cell receptor beta chain appears in the sequencing data of a study of human T cells and chemical hapten exposure (dated by TCRdb to the early 2020s). General notes on the study: For sensitization, 2% DPC in acetone was applied to a roughly 2 cm by roughly 2 cm area of upper inner arm skin. Patients additionally received weekly therapeutic DPC doses to the scalp throughout the approximately 22-week study period. Patch tests used Finn chambers with 0.01% DPC on the upper back, scored after 6 days by International Contact Dermatitis Research Group standards. Most of the patients in the cohort were female, and the cohort covered alopecia areata with under or over 50% scalp involvement, alopecia totalis and alopecia universalis. Libraries were combined into a pool for sequencing, and differences in TCR yield between samples came mainly from small differences in library volumes within the pool. Peripheral blood TCR repertoire changes were tracked in vivo in alopecia patients during primary and secondary sensitization to the hapten diphenylcyclopropenone (DPC). Blood samples were taken from patients before sensitization (week 0) and then at 2, 6 and about 24 weeks after DPC sensitization. Roughly 30 alopecia patients gave blood for TCR sequencing at one to four time points (pre-sensitization, 2, 6 and 24 weeks). Results the study describes overall, beyond this receptor: DPC sensitization did not change the number of TCRs with a frequency above 1 in 1000, and there was no evidence of changes in global repertoire structure. Because every patient had alopecia, a presumed autoimmune disease, the patients' immune response might differ from that of healthy individuals. The number of PT1 expanded TCRs positively correlated with patch test score, significant at thresholds 8, 16 and 32 but not 4. Significantly more large CDR3 similarity clusters were formed by expanded TCRs than by pre-sensitization or healthy control sets, consistent with antigen-driven responses. Repeated subsampling changed both the strength of the expansion versus patch-test correlation and the threshold at which that correlation became significant.

The intended sense of this specimen's time point label: patch test 2, 6 weeks after DPC sensitization. The treatment or condition label of this sample denotes: therapeutic diphenylcyclopropenone sensitization with weekly scalp DPC. At each patch-test visit, blood was drawn before the patch test was applied. Patients were eligible if aged 18 to 70, diagnosed with alopecia and judged suitable for DPC therapy, and pregnant patients were excluded. Unfractionated whole blood was collected in Tempus Blood RNA tubes, and total RNA was extracted from that blood. The library relied on RACE. The data were produced on a NextSeq 500. During library preparation, unique molecular identifiers were attached to individual cDNA molecules so that TCRs could be counted quantitatively and reproducibly. For every blood RNA sample, sequencing covered both the TCR alpha and TCR beta chains. The study's processing was this. A median of around 96,000 TCRs per sample was observed, with a range of 23,224 to 690,600. The Decombinator software suite was used to annotate the V, J and CDR3 of the TCR reads. For the PS versus PT1 abundance plots, all samples were subsampled to the same number of TCRs (28,000). TCRs were defined as expanded if absent before sensitization and observed at least eight times at the 2-week time point. TCRdb reran the public reads through fastp at Q25 and MiXCR, keeping productive beta chains. Rows merge per CDR3 protein into single entries with the most common DNA and genes. In this record, the V and J calls reflect TCRdb's handling and not the investigators' own analysis. For this sample the table gives some 99,000 distinct CDR3 sequences, of which 9.2% were detected only once. Around 3.1% of the sample comes from the top ten.

This clonotype was found a few times. Its antigen has not been determined. Base qualities are missing; no much larger clone stands one base away. V and J are truncated by 7 bases and 2 bases respectively, leaving an intervening sequence of 14 bases. CDR1 and CDR2, per the germline V gene, are ENHRY and SYGVKD. From the cysteine up to the phenylalanine, the CDR3 has a length of 14 residues. Left in the record is the CDR3 DNA by itself, 42 bases read in frame from the first base. Sample: whole blood, taken in connection with sensitization to the hapten diphenylcyclopropenone (DPC). The sequence links TRBV10-3 to TRBJ2-5; possibly the D gene is TRBD1, per 5 matching bases. The TCR comes from a woman in her forties with alopecia areata. Some clones in this sample may be carry-over from other donors' samples. The DNA reads as follows: TGTGCCATCAAGGAAGGGGCATCGCAAGAGACCCAGTACTTC. Its translation is CAIKEGASQETQYF.